The 26 T cell receptor beta chains below come from one sample, sequenced in a study of PD-1 blockade in classical Hodgkin lymphoma. The table came from immunoSEQ multiplex PCR; TCRdb's copy has only in-frame clones and leaves some out. The sample records 25,000 to 35,000 clones, approximately 70% being singletons. Every patient was affected by relapse after autologous stem cell transplantation, while exposure to brentuximab vedotin was not uniform. Sequencing used peripheral blood mononuclear cells (PBMCs), obtained before the second cycle of nivolumab. Receptor source: a human donor with classical Hodgkin lymphoma.

This CDR3 is CASSVGLDTQYF. CDR3 in DNA: TGTGCCAGCAGCGTAGGCCTGGATACGCAGTATTTT. The chain joins TRBV9 to TRBJ2-3; D gene uncertain. The CDR3 length is 12 residues. The V gene's germline CDR1 is SGDLS and CDR2 YYNGEE. V was cut by 0 bases and J by 6 bases, with 5 bases left in between. Based on the CDR3 plus reference TRBV9 and TRBJ2-3, the full variable domain is DSGVTQTPKHLITATGQRVTLRCSPRSGDLSVYWYQQSLDQGLQFLIQYYNGEERAKGNILERFSAQQFPDLHSELNLSSLELGDSALYFCASSVGLDTQYFGPGTRLTVL.

In the case of this clone: Relative to the germline gene, one junction end is altered; a read error may explain this. CDR3 in amino acids: CASREGWDYGYTF. The CDR3 bases are TGTGCCAGCAGGGAAGGGTGGGACTATGGCTACACCTTC. The gene calls are TRBV6-1 and TRBJ1-2; D is unclear. This CDR3 region has 13 residues. CDR1 and CDR2 (germline): MNHNS, SASEGT.

The genes are TRBV7-6 and TRBJ2-1; D perhaps matches TRBD2 (5 bases). V lost 5 bases and J 5 bases, leaving 13 bases between the germline ends. CDR1 and CDR2 from the germline V gene are SGHVS and FNYEAQ. This CDR3 comprises 14 residues. For the CDR3, the DNA is TGTGCCAGCAGCAGGCGGTCCGGGGACAATGAGCAGTTCTTC. As protein: CASSRRSGDNEQFF.

This rearrangement joins TRBV9 to TRBJ2-1, with D unresolved. Trimming left V 3 bases short and J 0 bases short, with 13 bases between. CDR3 length equals 16 residues. Germline V lookup: CDR1 SGDLS, CDR2 YYNGEE. In nucleotides, the CDR3 is TGTGCCAGCAGCGGTTACACAAGGAGCTCCTACAATGAGCAGTTCTTC. Translated: CASSGYTRSSYNEQFF.

This clone is classed as medium-sized. V is TRBV5-1 and J is TRBJ2-7, with a possible D match to TRBD1 (6 bases). The CDR3 has 15 residues. Looked up from germline, CDR1 is SGHRS and CDR2 is YFSETQ. V gave up 0 bases and J gave up 2 bases, with 12 bases separating them. CDR3 sequence: CASSLVQGAPYEQYF. The DNA for the CDR3 is TGCGCCAGCAGCTTGGTACAGGGAGCACCCTACGAGCAGTACTTC.

In nucleotides, the CDR3 is TGTGCCAGCAGTTTTAGCGGGGGAACGGGAGATACGCAGTATTTT. Its translation is CASSFSGGTGDTQYF. The V gene is TRBV6-5, the J gene TRBJ2-3; 9 bases line up with TRBD2. The CDR3 spans 15 residues. In germline, CDR1 is MNHEY, CDR2 SVGAGI. V shed 4 bases and J 5 bases; nucleotides not matched to a gene: 7.

The table lists this clone with a few counts. The chain combines TRBV4-2 with TRBJ2-6; no definite D call. This CDR3 region has 17 residues. The V end was cut by 3 bases, the J end by 0 bases, with 12 bases between. Germline V lookup: CDR1 LGHNA, CDR2 YNFKEQ. CDR3 DNA: TGTGCCAGCAGCCAGGGCCGGCAAAGCTCTGGGGCCAACGTCCTGACTTTC. This encodes CASSQGRQSSGANVLTF.

The V gene is TRBV4-1, the J gene TRBJ2-5, with 7 bases that match TRBD2. The CDR3 has 14 residues. With V trimmed by 1 base and J by 2 bases, 1 base remained unmatched. Germline V gene lookup returns CDR1 MGHRA and CDR2 YSYEKL. The CDR3 coding sequence is TGCGCCAGCAGCCAAGTACTAGCGCAAGAGACCCAGTACTTC. Translating it yields CASSQVLAQETQYF.

In this sample, this clone turned up once. V usage is TRBV5-3 and J usage is TRBJ1-3; maybe TRBD1 (5 bases). TRBV5-3 is identified as an open reading frame with a role that is uncertain. The CDR3 extends over 14 amino acids. With 4 bases removed from V and 3 bases from J, the gap between germline ends came to 11 bases. The CDR3 protein is CARSPGLHGNTIYF. As DNA, the CDR3 is TGTGCCAGAAGCCCGGGACTGCATGGAAACACCATATATTTT.

This clone turned up a few times. The chain carries TRBV4-2 and TRBJ1-4; D gene unclear. V dropped 5 bases and J dropped 0 bases, with 1 base sitting between them. This CDR3 has 12 residues. CDR1 LGHNA and CDR2 YNFKEQ come from the germline V gene. The CDR3 bases are TGTGCCAGCAGCGCAACTAATGAAAAACTGTTTTTT. It yields the protein CASSATNEKLFF.

This clone has a handful of counts. V usage is TRBV5-1 and J usage is TRBJ2-2, with D perhaps matching TRBD1 or TRBD2 (5 bases each). The CDR3 extends over 15 amino acids. Germline-derived CDR1 and CDR2 are SGHRS and YFSETQ. Trimming took off 5 bases at V and 0 bases at J, with 11 bases between the two ends. CDR3 region: CASSRDGANTGELFF. CDR3 coding DNA: TGCGCCAGCAGTCGGGACGGTGCGAACACCGGGGAGCTGTTTTTT.

The chain recombines TRBV28 with TRBJ1-2, with D possibly matching TRBD1 (5 bases). V lost 5 bases and J lost 8, with 21 bases in between. Germline V gene lookup returns CDR1 MDHEN and CDR2 SYDVKM. This CDR3 has 15 residues. The CDR3 coding sequence is TGTGCCAGCAGTGCCGGGACTGTACCCCTTGAGGGCTACACCTTC. Encoded protein: CASSAGTVPLEGYTF.

The chain has TRBV30 and TRBJ1-1, with unresolved D. Trimming pared 4 bases from V and 4 bases from J, leaving 16 bases between. Germline V gene lookup returns CDR1 GTSNPN and CDR2 SVGIG (reference sequence). This CDR3 contains 14 residues. The CDR3 reads CAWTRGGGGTEAFF. CDR3 nucleotide sequence: TGTGCCTGGACCCGGGGAGGAGGCGGCACTGAAGCTTTCTTT. The entire variable domain, with the rest obtained from reference TRBV30 and TRBJ1-1, is as follows: SQTIHQWPATLVQPVGSPLSLECTVEGTSNPNLYWYRQAAGRGLQLLFYSVGIGQISSEVPQNLSASRPQDRQFILSSKKLLLSDSGFYLCAWTRGGGGTEAFFGQGTRLTVV.

This clone has only one observation. The chain has TRBV25-1 and TRBJ2-3; 8 bases agree with TRBD2. There are 14 residues in the CDR3. V was clipped by 3 bases and J by 5 bases; unmatched bases: 4. The germline V gene encodes CDR1 MGHDK and CDR2 SYGVNS. CDR3 coding DNA: TGTGCCAGCAGTGACGGGGGGGCCGGAGATACGCAGTATTTT. Its translation: CASSDGGAGDTQYF. Combining the CDR3 with reference TRBV25-1 and TRBJ2-3 gives the whole variable domain EADIYQTPRYLVIGTGKKITLECSQTMGHDKMYWYQQDPGMELHLIHYSYGVNSTEKGDLSSESTVSRIRTEHFPLTLESARPSHTSQYLCASSDGGAGDTQYFGPGTRLTVL.

The V gene is TRBV6-6, the J gene TRBJ2-3; 9 bases match TRBD2. Germline V gene data show CDR1 as MNHNY and CDR2 as SVGAGI (reference sequence). V was clipped by 4 bases and J by 4 bases; unmatched bases: 9. This CDR3 has 16 amino acids. This CDR3 reads CASSSSASGIADTQYF. The DNA of the CDR3 is TGTGCCAGCAGTTCCTCGGCTAGCGGGATCGCAGATACGCAGTATTTT.

The CDR3 DNA follows: TGTGCCAGCAGTTTATTTTGGGGGCTAGAGTACGAGCAGTACTTC. Protein product: CASSLFWGLEYEQYF. The V gene is TRBV27, the J gene TRBJ2-7; tentatively, D is TRBD1 (6 bases). This CDR3 has 15 amino acids. Germline assignment: CDR1 MNHEY and CDR2 SMNVEV (reference sequence). Trimming removed 1 base at V and 4 bases at J, with 14 bases between.

CDR3 nucleotide sequence: TGTGCCAGCAGTCCCATCTGGGGCGAGCACGAAAAACTGTTTTTT. This sequence encodes CASSPIWGEHEKLFF. The rearrangement links TRBV28 to TRBJ1-4; the D gene is possibly TRBD1 (5 bases). The V end was cut by 5 bases, the J end by 8 bases, with 18 bases between. The CDR3 contains 15 residues. Germline CDR1 MDHEN, CDR2 SYDVKM.

The V call is TRBV18, the J call TRBJ2-7; D may be TRBD1 or TRBD2 (5 bases each). The V gene lost 3 bases and the J gene lost 3 bases, with 6 bases spanning the gap. The CDR3 sequence is 12 residues long. CDR1 and CDR2 from the germline V gene are KGHSH and LQKENI. CDR3: CASSPGVYEQYF. For the CDR3, the DNA is TGTGCCAGCTCACCGGGGGTCTACGAGCAGTACTTC.

The V call is TRBV19, the J call TRBJ2-5; no clear D. Trimming took off 5 bases at V and 9 bases at J, with 19 bases between the two ends. The CDR3 runs 14 residues. Germline CDR1 and CDR2: LNHDA and SQIVND (reference sequence). The CDR3 reads CASSPGFSPGAQYF. The CDR3 DNA follows: TGTGCCAGTAGTCCCGGATTCTCCCCTGGGGCCCAGTACTTC.

This clone was recorded a few times. The chain combines TRBV7-8 with TRBJ2-7; D is undetermined. CDR3 length equals 15 residues. The germline V gene has CDR1 SGHVS and CDR2 FQNEAQ. V gave up 2 bases and J gave up 0 bases, with 11 bases separating them. CDR3 DNA: TGTGCCAGCAGCTTAAGCCGACTGGCCTCCTACGAGCAGTACTTC. It encodes CASSLSRLASYEQYF.

The V call is TRBV4-3, the J call TRBJ2-7; D is uncertain. With 0 bases removed from V and 3 bases from J, the gap between germline ends came to 12 bases. CDR1 and CDR2 from the germline V gene are LGHNA and YSLEER. This CDR3 is 15 amino acids long. CDR3 protein: CASSQDLAELYEQYF. The CDR3 DNA is TGCGCCAGCAGCCAAGATCTTGCAGAACTCTACGAGCAGTACTTC.

The chain has TRBV2 and TRBJ2-3, with unresolved D. Germline CDR1 reads SNHLY; CDR2 reads FYNNEI. V lost 4 bases and J 1 base, leaving 12 bases between the germline ends. The CDR3 loop spans 15 amino acids. The CDR3 nucleotides are TGTGCCAGCAGTGCAGTCCTGGGCGGCACAGATACGCAGTATTTT. Its protein is CASSAVLGGTDTQYF.

This chain joins TRBV6-5 and TRBJ2-7, with D perhaps matching TRBD2 (5 bases). The CDR3 is 12 residues long. CDR1 is MNHEY, CDR2 SVGAGI, per germline. V lost 0 bases, J lost 6 bases, and 6 bases lay in between. CDR3 nucleotide sequence: TGTGCCAGCAGTTACTCAGGAGGCGAGCAGTACTTC. This gives the protein CASSYSGGEQYF.

This chain uses TRBV7-9 with TRBJ2-3; D unresolved. Trimming pared 1 base from V and 2 bases from J, leaving 10 bases between. This CDR3 contains 15 residues. In germline, CDR1 is SEHNR, CDR2 FQNEAQ (reference sequence). The CDR3 spells CASSLVGSSTDTQYF. For the CDR3, the DNA is TGTGCCAGCAGCTTAGTAGGCTCTTCCACAGATACGCAGTATTTT.

The rearrangement joins TRBV10-3 to TRBJ1-5; 8 bases agree with TRBD1. Unmatched junction bases numbered 2, after V lost 0 bases and J lost 1 base. The CDR3 has 16 amino acids. Germline V CDR1 and CDR2: ENHRY, SYGVKD. The chain's CDR3 is CAISESTGASNQPQHF. DNA for the CDR3: TGTGCCATCAGTGAGTCGACAGGGGCCAGCAATCAGCCCCAGCATTTT.

This chain uses TRBV2 with TRBJ2-5, with 15 bases matching TRBD2. J lost 6 bases, V lost 7 bases, and 3 bases had no gene match. The V gene's germline CDR1 is SNHLY and CDR2 FYNNEI. The CDR3 sequence is 14 residues long. The CDR3 protein is CASIGLAGGKTQYF. As DNA, the CDR3 is TGTGCCAGCATTGGACTAGCGGGGGGGAAGACCCAGTACTTC.